The rows below give T cell receptor beta chains drawn from one sample of a study of T cell responses to AZD1222 COVID-19 vaccine. Method: immunoSEQ multiplex PCR; TCRdb's copy keeps in-frame clones and lacks some. The table lists about 130,000 clones, 80% to 95% of them singletons, with more than 3% in the top ten. The source was peripheral blood, collected on day 0 of AZD1222 vaccination. Receptor source: an adult in good health. Both conserved end residues are part of each CDR3. Fields, in order: CDR3 DNA, CDR3 protein, J gene, clone size, D gene, V gene. A D gene is named only where the DNA matches it firmly. Clone size is stated in some rows and not others, as once, few, many or a class when expanded.

DNA: TGTGCCAGCAGTTTACCGACAGGGTCGGGCACTGAAGCTTTCTTT
CDR3: CASSLPTGSGTEAFF
J: TRBJ1-1
size: -
D: TRBD1
V: TRBV28

DNA: TGCAGCGTCCGGCGAGGGGATGGCTACACCTTC
CDR3: CSVRRGDGYTF
J: TRBJ1-2
size: -
D: -
V: TRBV29-1

DNA: TGTGCCAGCAGCTCTCAGGGTAATCAGCCCCAGCATTTT
CDR3: CASSSQGNQPQHF
J: TRBJ1-5
size: once
D: -
V: TRBV5-4

DNA: TGTGCCAGCACCCCGAGTGGCGAGGGACTAAATACGCAGTATTTT
CDR3: CASTPSGEGLNTQYF
J: TRBJ2-3
size: -
D: TRBD2
V: TRBV27

DNA: TGTGCCAGTAGAACAATAGGGACACTCTATGGCTACACCTTC
CDR3: CASRTIGTLYGYTF
J: TRBJ1-2
size: -
D: -
V: TRBV19

DNA: TGTGCCAGTAGTACTCCCCCGGGACTAGCGGGGCTAGATACGCAGTATTTT
CDR3: CASSTPPGLAGLDTQYF
J: TRBJ2-3
size: -
D: TRBD2
V: TRBV19

DNA: TGTGCCAGCAGTTCGGACAGGGTCTCCAATCAGCCCCAGCATTTT
CDR3: CASSSDRVSNQPQHF
J: TRBJ1-5
size: -
D: TRBD1
V: TRBV28

DNA: TGTGCCAGCAGCCAACCTACAGGGCACACTGAAGCTTTCTTT
CDR3: CASSQPTGHTEAFF
J: TRBJ1-1
size: -
D: -
V: TRBV3-1/TRBV3-2

DNA: TGTGCCAGCAGTGACCCGGGGCCCTACTATGGCTACACCTTC
CDR3: CASSDPGPYYGYTF
J: TRBJ1-2
size: -
D: -
V: TRBV28

DNA: TGCGCCAGCAGCTTGGGGCAGGGGGCAAGGGATACGCAGTATTTT
CDR3: CASSLGQGARDTQYF
J: TRBJ2-3
size: -
D: TRBD1
V: TRBV5-1

DNA: TGTGCCACCAGCAGAGATCCCAGGACGCTTGAAGCTTTCTTT
CDR3: CATSRDPRTLEAFF
J: TRBJ1-1
size: -
D: -
V: TRBV15

DNA: TGCGCCAGCAGCCATGACCCTGGAAACACCATATATTTT
CDR3: CASSHDPGNTIYF
J: TRBJ1-3
size: -
D: -
V: TRBV4-3

DNA: TGTGCCAGCAGCTTTGTGCGGAGGACTAGCGGGACCTACGAGCAGTACTTC
CDR3: CASSFVRRTSGTYEQYF
J: TRBJ2-7
size: -
D: -
V: TRBV12-1

DNA: TGTGCCAGCAGTTACCTCCCTAGGGGGCGGGACACTGAAGCTTTCTTT
CDR3: CASSYLPRGRDTEAFF
J: TRBJ1-1
size: -
D: TRBD1
V: TRBV6-2/TRBV6-3

DNA: TGTGCCAGTACCCAGGGGGGACTAGCGATTAATGAGCAGTTCTTC
CDR3: CASTQGGLAINEQFF
J: TRBJ2-1
size: -
D: TRBD2
V: TRBV19

DNA: TGTGCCAGCAGTTCCCGACAGGGTCTATTACAGCCCCAGCATTTT
CDR3: CASSSRQGLLQPQHF
J: TRBJ1-5
size: -
D: TRBD1
V: TRBV6-5

DNA: TGTGCCAGCAGTCTGAGGGTAGGGCTAGCGGGAGTTTTCGCTGGGGCCAACGTCCTGACTTTC
CDR3: CASSLRVGLAGVFAGANVLTF
J: TRBJ2-6
size: -
D: TRBD2
V: TRBV27

DNA: TGTGCCAGCAGCCAAGCGACAGATACGCAGTATTTT
CDR3: CASSQATDTQYF
J: TRBJ2-3
size: -
D: -
V: TRBV3-1/TRBV3-2

DNA: TGTGCCAGCTACTCAATTCCGATTGCCTCGACTGGAAACACCATATATTTT
CDR3: CASYSIPIASTGNTIYF
J: TRBJ1-3
size: -
D: -
V: TRBV18

DNA: TGCGCCAGCACACGGGCCAGTATGGTTGGCTACACCTTC
CDR3: CASTRASMVGYTF
J: TRBJ1-2
size: -
D: -
V: TRBV10-2

DNA: TGTGCCAGCATCCCAGGGGGGTCTGAAGCTTTCTTT
CDR3: CASIPGGSEAFF
J: TRBJ1-1
size: -
D: TRBD1
V: TRBV2

DNA: TGTGCCAGTAGTATTAGGGGGACAGGGGGGATGAACACTGAAGCTTTCTTT
CDR3: CASSIRGTGGMNTEAFF
J: TRBJ1-1
size: -
D: TRBD1
V: TRBV19

DNA: TGTGCCAGCAGGGACGGACAGGGGTTCACTGAAGCTTTCTTT
CDR3: CASRDGQGFTEAFF
J: TRBJ1-1
size: -
D: TRBD1
V: TRBV28

DNA: TGCGCCAGCAGCCTCACAGGGAAGGGCTCCTACGAGCAGTACTTC
CDR3: CASSLTGKGSYEQYF
J: TRBJ2-7
size: once
D: -
V: TRBV5-1

DNA: TGTGCCAGCAGCTCAACCCCCGGGACGAGATACAATGAGCAGTTCTTC
CDR3: CASSSTPGTRYNEQFF
J: TRBJ2-1
size: -
D: -
V: TRBV7-3

DNA: TGTGCCAGCAGCCAAGAAGAACATTCGAACACCGGGGAGCTGTTTTTT
CDR3: CASSQEEHSNTGELFF
J: TRBJ2-2
size: once
D: -
V: TRBV4-2

DNA: TGTGCCAGCAGACCAGCCCCCACTCGGGCCGGGAATTCACCCCTCCACTTT
CDR3: CASRPAPTRAGNSPLHF
J: TRBJ1-6
size: -
D: -
V: TRBV7-2

DNA: TGTGCCAGCAGCTTAGTCGGGGGGCTAGGGGAGACCCAGTACTTC
CDR3: CASSLVGGLGETQYF
J: TRBJ2-5
size: -
D: -
V: TRBV7-8

DNA: TGTGCCTCAAAAAGTAGCGGACCCAATCAGCCCCAGCATTTT
CDR3: CASKSSGPNQPQHF
J: TRBJ1-5
size: -
D: -
V: TRBV27

DNA: TGTGCCAGCAGCAAAGTGGGTGGGGCGGGGGGTCCCCTCCACTTT
CDR3: CASSKVGGAGGPLHF
J: TRBJ1-6
size: once
D: -
V: TRBV21-1

DNA: TGTGCCATCGCGAATAGCGGGAGAAATGAGCAGTTCTTC
CDR3: CAIANSGRNEQFF
J: TRBJ2-1
size: -
D: TRBD2
V: TRBV10-3

DNA: TGTGCCAGCAGCTTGGAGGGGCAGCGCAATGAGCAGTTCTTC
CDR3: CASSLEGQRNEQFF
J: TRBJ2-1
size: -
D: -
V: TRBV5-4

DNA: TGTGCCAGCAGCTTCAGGGGGCAAGGGCAGCCCCAGCATTTT
CDR3: CASSFRGQGQPQHF
J: TRBJ1-5
size: few
D: TRBD1
V: TRBV5-6

DNA: TGTGCCAGCTCACCCTCGGGGCTTAGCAATCAGCCCCAGCATTTT
CDR3: CASSPSGLSNQPQHF
J: TRBJ1-5
size: -
D: -
V: TRBV18

DNA: TGTGCCAGCAGTTCCGTTAGCGGGAGGAACTCCTACGAGCAGTACTTC
CDR3: CASSSVSGRNSYEQYF
J: TRBJ2-7
size: -
D: TRBD2
V: TRBV28

DNA: TGCGCCACATCCTTCGGGACGGATTATGGCTACACCTTC
CDR3: CATSFGTDYGYTF
J: TRBJ1-2
size: -
D: -
V: TRBV5-1

DNA: TGCGCCAGCAAATCCCTGTGGCGGGAGACAGATACGCAGTATTTT
CDR3: CASKSLWRETDTQYF
J: TRBJ2-3
size: -
D: TRBD2
V: TRBV10-2

DNA: TGTGCCAGCAGCCTCTCGGGACCGAGCTCCTACAATGAGCAGTTCTTC
CDR3: CASSLSGPSSYNEQFF
J: TRBJ2-1
size: -
D: -
V: TRBV7-6

DNA: TGTGCCAGCAGTTTATTGGCCGGCACCGGGGAGCTGTTTTTT
CDR3: CASSLLAGTGELFF
J: TRBJ2-2
size: -
D: -
V: TRBV28

DNA: TGTGCCAGCAGCTCTTCCGGAGGGAGGGTCACCCAGTACTTC
CDR3: CASSSSGGRVTQYF
J: TRBJ2-5
size: -
D: TRBD2
V: TRBV5-4

DNA: TGTGCCAGCAGCTTGGGAGGGGAGGTGGTCACCGGGGAGCTGTTTTTT
CDR3: CASSLGGEVVTGELFF
J: TRBJ2-2
size: -
D: -
V: TRBV5-4

DNA: TGCGCCAGCAGCTCGGGCAGGGGGGATGTTTCCTACGAGCAGTACTTC
CDR3: CASSSGRGDVSYEQYF
J: TRBJ2-7
size: -
D: -
V: TRBV5-1

DNA: TGTGCCAGCAGCCCGAGCGGGGGCCTCTTGAACACTGAAGCTTTCTTT
CDR3: CASSPSGGLLNTEAFF
J: TRBJ1-1
size: -
D: -
V: TRBV11-2

DNA: TGCGCCAGCAGTGTGGCCCGGCGGGAGCAGTACTTC
CDR3: CASSVARREQYF
J: TRBJ2-7
size: -
D: -
V: TRBV10-2

DNA: TGTGCCAGCACGTGGCTCGTGGGAGATTACGAGCAGTACTTC
CDR3: CASTWLVGDYEQYF
J: TRBJ2-7
size: -
D: -
V: TRBV28

DNA: TGTGCCAGCAGCTTTGGGGCCGATAACACTGAAGCTTTCTTT
CDR3: CASSFGADNTEAFF
J: TRBJ1-1
size: -
D: -
V: TRBV5-6

DNA: TGTGCCAGTAGTATTAGCGGGTTGAGCTCCTACGAGCAGTACTTC
CDR3: CASSISGLSSYEQYF
J: TRBJ2-7
size: -
D: TRBD2
V: TRBV19

DNA: TGTGCCTGGAGTGTAAACGGTGTCCCCCTCCTGGGTGAGCAGTACTTC
CDR3: CAWSVNGVPLLGEQYF
J: TRBJ2-7
size: -
D: -
V: TRBV30

DNA: TGTGCCAGCAGTGAAACCACCTACGAGCAGTACTTC
CDR3: CASSETTYEQYF
J: TRBJ2-7
size: -
D: -
V: TRBV2

DNA: TGTGCCAGCAGACCGGTAGGGATTTTTCTTGACATTCAGTACTTC
CDR3: CASRPVGIFLDIQYF
J: TRBJ2-4
size: -
D: -
V: TRBV6-5

DNA: TGTGCCAGCAGCCAAGAGCAGGGGTTCAGCCCCTACAATGAGCAGTTCTTC
CDR3: CASSQEQGFSPYNEQFF
J: TRBJ2-1
size: -
D: -
V: TRBV14

DNA: TGTGCTAGTGGCATGGGACTAGCGGGCACCAATGAGCAGTTCTTC
CDR3: CASGMGLAGTNEQFF
J: TRBJ2-1
size: -
D: TRBD2
V: TRBV12-5

DNA: TGTGCCAGCAGTGGAGGGCAGGAGGTCGGTACAGATACGCAGTATTTT
CDR3: CASSGGQEVGTDTQYF
J: TRBJ2-3
size: -
D: -
V: TRBV2

DNA: TGTGCCAGTACCCTGGGACAGGGGTTACAGGAGACCCAGTACTTC
CDR3: CASTLGQGLQETQYF
J: TRBJ2-5
size: -
D: TRBD1
V: TRBV19

DNA: TGTGCCAGTAGTATATCGGGGAACACCGGGGAGCTGTTTTTT
CDR3: CASSISGNTGELFF
J: TRBJ2-2
size: -
D: -
V: TRBV19

DNA: TGTGCCAGCAGCTTAGAGGCAGGGTACAATCAGCCCCAGCATTTT
CDR3: CASSLEAGYNQPQHF
J: TRBJ1-5
size: -
D: -
V: TRBV7-6

DNA: TGTGCCAGCAGCTTTCCCGGACCCAATGCCGAAAAACTGTTTTTT
CDR3: CASSFPGPNAEKLFF
J: TRBJ1-4
size: -
D: -
V: TRBV5-4